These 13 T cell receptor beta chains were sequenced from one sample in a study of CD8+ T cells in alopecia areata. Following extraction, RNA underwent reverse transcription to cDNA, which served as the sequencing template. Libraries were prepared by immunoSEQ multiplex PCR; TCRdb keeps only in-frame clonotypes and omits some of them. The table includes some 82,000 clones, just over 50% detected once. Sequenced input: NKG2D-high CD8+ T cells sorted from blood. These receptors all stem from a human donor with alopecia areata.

CDR3 amino acids: CASNMGGPPYEQYF. The CDR3 coding sequence is TGTGCCAGCAACATGGGGGGGCCTCCCTACGAGCAGTACTTC. This chain connects TRBV27 to TRBJ2-7; D possibly corresponds to TRBD2 (7 bases). Germline CDR1 MNHEY, CDR2 SMNVEV (reference sequence). CDR3 length: 14 amino acids. Trimming took 7 bases from V and 2 from J, leaving 15 bases between them.

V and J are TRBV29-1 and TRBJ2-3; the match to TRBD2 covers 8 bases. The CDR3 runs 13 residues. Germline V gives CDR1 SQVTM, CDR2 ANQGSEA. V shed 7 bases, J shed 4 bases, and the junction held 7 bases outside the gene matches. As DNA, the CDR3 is TGCAGCGCGGGACTAGAAATCTCAGATACGCAGTATTTT. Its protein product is CSAGLEISDTQYF.

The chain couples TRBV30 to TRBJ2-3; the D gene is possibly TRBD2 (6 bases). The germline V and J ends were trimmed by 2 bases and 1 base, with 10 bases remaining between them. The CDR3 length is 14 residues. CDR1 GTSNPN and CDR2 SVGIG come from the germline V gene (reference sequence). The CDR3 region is CAWSKAGRTDTQYF. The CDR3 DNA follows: TGTGCCTGGAGTAAGGCGGGACGCACAGATACGCAGTATTTT.

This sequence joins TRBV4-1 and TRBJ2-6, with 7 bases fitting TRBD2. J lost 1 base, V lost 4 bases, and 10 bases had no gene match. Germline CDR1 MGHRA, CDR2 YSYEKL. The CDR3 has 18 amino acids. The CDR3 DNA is TGCGCCAGCAGCCTCGACAAGGCGGGAGAGTCTGGGGCCAACGTCCTGACTTTC. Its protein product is CASSLDKAGESGANVLTF.

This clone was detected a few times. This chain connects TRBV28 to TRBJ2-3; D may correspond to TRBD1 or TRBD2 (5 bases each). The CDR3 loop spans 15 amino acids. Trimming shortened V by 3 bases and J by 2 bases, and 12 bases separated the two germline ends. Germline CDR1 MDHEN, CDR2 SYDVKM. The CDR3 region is CASSFRAGTTDTQYF. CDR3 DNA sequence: TGTGCCAGCAGTTTTAGGGCAGGGACCACAGATACGCAGTATTTT.

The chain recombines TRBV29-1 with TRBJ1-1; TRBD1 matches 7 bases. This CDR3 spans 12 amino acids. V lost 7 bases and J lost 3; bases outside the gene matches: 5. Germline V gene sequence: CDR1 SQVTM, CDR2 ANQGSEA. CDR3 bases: TGCAGCGGACAGGGAGGGGACACTGAAGCTTTCTTT. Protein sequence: CSGQGGDTEAFF. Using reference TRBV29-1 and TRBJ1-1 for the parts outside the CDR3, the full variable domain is SAVISQKPSRDICQRGTSLTIQCQVDSQVTMMFWYRQQPGQSLTLIATANQGSEATYESGFVIDKFPISRPNLTFSTLTVSNMSPEDSSIYLCSGQGGDTEAFFGQGTRLTVV.

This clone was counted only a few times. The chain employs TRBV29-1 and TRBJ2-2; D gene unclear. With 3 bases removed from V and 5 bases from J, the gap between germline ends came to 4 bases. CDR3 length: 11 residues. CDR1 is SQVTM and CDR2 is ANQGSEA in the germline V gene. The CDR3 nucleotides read TGCAGCGTTGAGGCGACCGGGGAGCTGTTTTTT. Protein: CSVEATGELFF.

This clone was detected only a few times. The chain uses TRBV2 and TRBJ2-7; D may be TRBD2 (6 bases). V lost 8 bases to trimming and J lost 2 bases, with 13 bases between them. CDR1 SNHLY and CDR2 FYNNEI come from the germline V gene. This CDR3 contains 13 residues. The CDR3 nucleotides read TGTGCCAGCTTGGCTAGCGCTACCTACGAGCAGTACTTC. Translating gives CASLASATYEQYF.

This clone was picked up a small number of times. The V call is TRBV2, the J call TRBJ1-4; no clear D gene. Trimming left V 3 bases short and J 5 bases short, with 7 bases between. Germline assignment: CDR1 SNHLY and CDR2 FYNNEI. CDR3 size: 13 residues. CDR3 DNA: TGTGCCAGCAGTGACAGTGGGAATGAAAAACTGTTTTTT. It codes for CASSDSGNEKLFF.

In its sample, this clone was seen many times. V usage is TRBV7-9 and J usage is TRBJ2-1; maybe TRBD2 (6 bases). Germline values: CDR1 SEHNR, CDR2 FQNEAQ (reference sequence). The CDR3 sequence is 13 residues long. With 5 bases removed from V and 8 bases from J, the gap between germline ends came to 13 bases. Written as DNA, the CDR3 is TGTGCCAGCAGCGGGGGGAGCGGCGATGAGCAGTTCTTC. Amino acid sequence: CASSGGSGDEQFF.

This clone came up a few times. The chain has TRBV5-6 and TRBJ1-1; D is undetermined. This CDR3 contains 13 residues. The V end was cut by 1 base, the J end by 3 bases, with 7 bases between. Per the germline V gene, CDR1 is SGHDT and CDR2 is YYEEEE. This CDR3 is CASSLISDTEAFF. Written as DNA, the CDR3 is TGTGCCAGCAGCTTGATATCCGACACTGAAGCTTTCTTT.

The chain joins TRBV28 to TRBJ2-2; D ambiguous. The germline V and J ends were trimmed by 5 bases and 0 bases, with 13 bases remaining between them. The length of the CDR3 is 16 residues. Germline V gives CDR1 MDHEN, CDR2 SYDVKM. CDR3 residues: CASSPPGASNTGELFF. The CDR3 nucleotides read TGTGCCAGCAGTCCCCCCGGAGCTTCGAACACCGGGGAGCTGTTTTTT.

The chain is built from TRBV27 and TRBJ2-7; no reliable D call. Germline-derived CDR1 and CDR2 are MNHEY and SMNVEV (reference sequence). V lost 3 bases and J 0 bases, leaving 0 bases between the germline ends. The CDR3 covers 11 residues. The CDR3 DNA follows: TGTGCCAGCAGTTTCTCCTACGAGCAGTACTTC. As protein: CASSFSYEQYF.